Listed below are T cell receptor beta chains from one sample, sequenced in a study of cytomegalovirus exposure and HLA in healthy donors. TCRdb's copy holds only in-frame clones and misses some; the assay was immunoSEQ multiplex PCR. The repertoire holds approximately 300,000 clones, with about nine tenths as singletons. The sample was PBMCs. These receptors originate from a woman in her twenties or thirties in good health and CMV-seropositive. CDR3s include the opening cysteine and the closing phenylalanine or tryptophan. The order of the fields is D gene, J gene, V gene, clone size, CDR3 DNA, CDR3 protein. D genes are given only for firm matches. Not every row has a clone size; where given, it reads once, few, many or a size class.

D: .
J: TRBJ1-1
V: TRBV30
size: .
DNA: TGTGCCTGGAGTGAACAGCTGAACACTGAAGCTTTCTTT
CDR3: CAWSEQLNTEAFF

D: .
J: TRBJ2-1
V: TRBV6-5
size: .
DNA: TGTGCCAGCAGGAACAGGGTGAATGAGCAGTTCTTC
CDR3: CASRNRVNEQFF

D: TRBD1
J: TRBJ1-6
V: TRBV2
size: .
DNA: TGTGCCAGCAGTGCCCGGGACAGGGGGAATTCACCCCTCCACTTT
CDR3: CASSARDRGNSPLHF

D: .
J: TRBJ2-1
V: TRBV5-1
size: .
DNA: TGCGCCAGCAGCTTGCTGGTGGGAACCTACAATGAGCAGTTCTTC
CDR3: CASSLLVGTYNEQFF

D: .
J: TRBJ2-7
V: TRBV5-6
size: .
DNA: TGTGCCAGCAGCGATACAGGGCCCTACGAGCAGTACTTC
CDR3: CASSDTGPYEQYF

D: .
J: TRBJ1-5
V: TRBV19
size: .
DNA: TGTGCCAGTAGTACCCTCGATCAGCCCCAGCATTTT
CDR3: CASSTLDQPQHF

D: .
J: TRBJ2-7
V: TRBV15
size: once
DNA: TGTGCCACCAGCAGAGATCGGAGGGTTGAGCAGTACTTC
CDR3: CATSRDRRVEQYF

D: TRBD2
J: TRBJ2-1
V: TRBV5-6
size: .
DNA: TGTGCCAGCAGCTCCGGGACTAGGTACTACAATGAGCAGTTCTTC
CDR3: CASSSGTRYYNEQFF

D: TRBD1
J: TRBJ1-2
V: TRBV4-3
size: once
DNA: TGCGCCAGCAGCCAAGACCCGCTGACAGGGGAGGATGGCTACACCTTC
CDR3: CASSQDPLTGEDGYTF

D: TRBD1
J: TRBJ1-1
V: TRBV29-1
size: .
DNA: TGCAGCGTGCGCCGGGACAGGGGTGAGAACACTGAAGCTTTCTTT
CDR3: CSVRRDRGENTEAFF

D: TRBD1
J: TRBJ2-7
V: TRBV29-1
size: .
DNA: TGCAGCGTCAGGGGGACATTCTACGAGCAGTACTTC
CDR3: CSVRGTFYEQYF

D: .
J: TRBJ2-1
V: TRBV2
size: .
DNA: TGTGCCAGCAGGGGGACCGGGCTGGGTGAGCAGTTCTTC
CDR3: CASRGTGLGEQFF

D: .
J: TRBJ2-1
V: TRBV19
size: .
DNA: TGTGCCAGTAGTATTCCGATATTTGGGGCCCAAGGGCAGTTCTTC
CDR3: CASSIPIFGAQGQFF

D: .
J: TRBJ1-6
V: TRBV29-1
size: few
DNA: TGCAGCGTGGGGGAGGGAAATAATTCACCCCTCCACTTT
CDR3: CSVGEGNNSPLHF

D: .
J: TRBJ1-3
V: TRBV5-6
size: .
DNA: TGTGCCAGCAGCCCCCGGGGGATGTCGGCAGCTGGTTTT
CDR3: CASSPRGMSAAGF

D: TRBD2
J: TRBJ2-1
V: TRBV27
size: once
DNA: TGTGCCAGCAGCTATCTTCTAGCGGGAGAGCAGTTCTTC
CDR3: CASSYLLAGEQFF

D: TRBD1
J: TRBJ2-2
V: TRBV29-1
size: few
DNA: TGCAGCGCCATACAGGGGACCGGGGAGCTGTTTTTT
CDR3: CSAIQGTGELFF

D: .
J: TRBJ2-1
V: TRBV6-6
size: .
DNA: TGTGCCAGCCGCGCGTCCGGCGGAAACTACAATGAGCAGTTCTTC
CDR3: CASRASGGNYNEQFF

D: .
J: TRBJ2-5
V: TRBV11-2
size: .
DNA: TGTGCCAGCAGCTTAGATCGAGCGAAGGAGACCCAGTACTTC
CDR3: CASSLDRAKETQYF

D: .
J: TRBJ1-2
V: TRBV2
size: .
DNA: TGTGCCAGCAAACGGGACGGAGCCTATGGCTACACCTTC
CDR3: CASKRDGAYGYTF

D: .
J: TRBJ2-3
V: TRBV27
size: .
DNA: TGTGCCAGCAGTCGTCAGGTGGAGGGGACCACAGATACGCAGTATTTT
CDR3: CASSRQVEGTTDTQYF

D: .
J: TRBJ1-1
V: TRBV6-1
size: .
DNA: TGTGCCAGCAGGGAGGTGGAGAACACTGAAGCTTTCTTT
CDR3: CASREVENTEAFF

D: .
J: TRBJ1-3
V: TRBV6-4
size: .
DNA: TGTGCCAGCAGTTACAGCCCTTCGTACTCTGGAAACACCATATATTTT
CDR3: CASSYSPSYSGNTIYF

D: TRBD2
J: TRBJ2-1
V: TRBV19
size: .
DNA: TGTGCCAGTAGTCAAATAGCGGGAGGAGGTGGAGATGAGCAGTTCTTC
CDR3: CASSQIAGGGGDEQFF

D: .
J: TRBJ2-2
V: TRBV2
size: medium-sized
DNA: TGTGCCAGCTGGGCCGAGACCGTTAACACCGGGGAGCTGTTTTTT
CDR3: CASWAETVNTGELFF

D: .
J: TRBJ1-2
V: TRBV14
size: .
DNA: TGTGCCAGCAGCCAAAGGCAGGCGGGTGGCTACACCTTC
CDR3: CASSQRQAGGYTF

D: TRBD1
J: TRBJ1-2
V: TRBV20-1
size: .
DNA: TGCAGTGCTAGGACAGGGGGAATCTACACCTTC
CDR3: CSARTGGIYTF